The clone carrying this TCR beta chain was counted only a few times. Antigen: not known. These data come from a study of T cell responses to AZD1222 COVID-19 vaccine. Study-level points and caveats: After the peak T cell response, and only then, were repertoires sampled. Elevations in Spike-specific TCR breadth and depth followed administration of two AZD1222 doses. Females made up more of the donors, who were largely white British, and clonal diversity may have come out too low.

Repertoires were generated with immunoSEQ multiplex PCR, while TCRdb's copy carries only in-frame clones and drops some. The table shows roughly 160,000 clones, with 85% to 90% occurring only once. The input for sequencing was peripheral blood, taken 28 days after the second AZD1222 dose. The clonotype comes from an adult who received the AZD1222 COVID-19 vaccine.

Written as DNA, the CDR3 is TGTGCCAGCAGTTACAGGGATCGTGGCGGCTATGGCTACACCTTC. It is translated as CASSYRDRGGYGYTF. J is TRBJ1-2 and V is TRBV6-5; D is unclear. Germline-derived CDR1 and CDR2 are MNHEY and SVGAGI. The germline V and J ends were trimmed by 2 bases and 4 bases, with 14 bases remaining between them. The CDR3 length is 15 residues.